Here is one TCR beta chain with its context. Its target is unknown. The CDR3 is made up of 13 amino acids. CDR1 and CDR2 from the germline V gene are SGHTA and FQGNSA. Each UMI harboured a 6-nucleotide sample barcode and was appended via template switching. With the 5' RACE reads reprocessed, TCRdb shows one record per CDR3 protein and no DNA. The sample yields some 170,000 distinct CDR3 sequences, of which the top ten take up over 2.5%. T cells were not sorted, and total RNA was isolated straight from whole blood. The data belong to a study of monozygotic twins with inflammatory bowel disease. Study observations and caveats: Patients with IBD had less TCRbeta diversity (inverse Simpson) than their healthy co-twins. Fewer shared clonotypes with others were found in IBD patients than in healthy twins, especially with disease activity.

J is TRBJ2-7 and V is TRBV7-2; with no DNA, the TCRdb D assignment of TRBD1 cannot be verified. This receptor was taken from a human donor with ulcerative colitis or Crohn's disease, or a healthy co-twin of an affected twin (not recorded which). The material sequenced was blood. This chain's CDR3 is CASRLAGGGEQYF. The full variable domain, with the rest looked up from reference TRBV7-2 and TRBJ2-7, is GAGVSQSPSNKVTEKGKDVELRCDPISGHTALYWYRQSLGQGLEFLIYFQGNSAPDKSGLPSDRFSAERTGGSVSTLTIQRTQQEDSAVYLCASRLAGGGEQYFGPGTRLTVT.